Sequencing of this T cell receptor beta chain was carried out in a study of cytomegalovirus exposure and HLA in healthy donors. This CDR3 has 14 residues. V shed 4 bases, J shed 1 base, and the junction held 3 bases outside the gene matches. Looked up from germline, CDR1 is SGDLS and CDR2 is YYNGEE. General observations from the study: Most TCR sequences were rare, but some public TCRs occurred in many donors. Analysis was carried out at a later point, and it linked a missense DCLRE1C variant to TCR beta V- and J-gene trimming. At a 0.05 false discovery rate, a later analysis found 16,951 TCR beta sequences to be associated with HLA alleles. According to a later analysis, donors in an Asian-associated ancestry cluster reportedly had fewer N-insertions than the roughly 670-donor mean.

About this clone: Antigen specificity is unknown.

A multiplex PCR was run with 60 Vbeta primers and 13 Jbeta primers. Generated by immunoSEQ multiplex PCR, the TCRdb table keeps only in-frame clones and is missing some. Of 100,000 to 150,000 clones in the sample, approximately 10% were seen once. This TCR came from a woman aged 18-35 years in good health and CMV-seropositive. The rearrangement uses TRBV9 and TRBJ1-1; 8 nucleotides agree with TRBD1. What was sequenced was PBMCs. The CDR3 here is CASSRTGRNTEAFF. CDR3 sequence (DNA): TGTGCCAGCAGCAGGACAGGGCGGAACACTGAAGCTTTCTTT.